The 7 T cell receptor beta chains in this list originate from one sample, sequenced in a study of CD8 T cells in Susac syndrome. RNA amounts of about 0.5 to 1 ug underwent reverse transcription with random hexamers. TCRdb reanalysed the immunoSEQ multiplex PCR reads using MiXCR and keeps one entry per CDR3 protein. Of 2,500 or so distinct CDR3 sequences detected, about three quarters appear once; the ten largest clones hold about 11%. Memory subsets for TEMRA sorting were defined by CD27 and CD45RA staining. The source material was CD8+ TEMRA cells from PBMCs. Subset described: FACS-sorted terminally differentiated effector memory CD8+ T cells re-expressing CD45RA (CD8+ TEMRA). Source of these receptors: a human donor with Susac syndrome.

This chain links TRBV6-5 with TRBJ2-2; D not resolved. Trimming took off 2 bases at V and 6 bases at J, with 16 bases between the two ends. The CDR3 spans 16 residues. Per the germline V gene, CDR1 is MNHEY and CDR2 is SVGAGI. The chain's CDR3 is CASSYGTEGDAGELFF. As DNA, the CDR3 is TGTGCCAGCAGTTACGGAACCGAAGGAGACGCCGGGGAGCTGTTTTTT.

The CDR3 region has the DNA TGTGCCAGCAGCCGTCCAGGGGCAGCCTACGAGCAGTACTTC. Protein sequence: CASSRPGAAYEQYF. The gene calls are TRBV7-9 and TRBJ2-7; tentative D call: TRBD1 (6 bases). V was cut by 5 bases and J by 2 bases, with 13 bases left in between. This CDR3 is 14 amino acids long. The germline CDR1 and CDR2 sequences are SEHNR and FQNEAQ (reference sequence).

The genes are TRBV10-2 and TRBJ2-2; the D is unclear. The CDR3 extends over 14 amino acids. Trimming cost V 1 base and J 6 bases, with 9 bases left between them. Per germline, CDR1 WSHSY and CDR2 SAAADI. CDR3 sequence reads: CASSEYWRSGELFF. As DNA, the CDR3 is TGCGCCAGCAGTGAGTACTGGCGCTCCGGGGAGCTGTTTTTT.

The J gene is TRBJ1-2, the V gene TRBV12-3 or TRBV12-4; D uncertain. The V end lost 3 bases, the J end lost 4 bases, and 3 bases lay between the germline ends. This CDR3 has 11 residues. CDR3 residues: CASSFTYGYTF. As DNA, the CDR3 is TGTGCCAGCAGTTTTACCTATGGCTACACCTTC.

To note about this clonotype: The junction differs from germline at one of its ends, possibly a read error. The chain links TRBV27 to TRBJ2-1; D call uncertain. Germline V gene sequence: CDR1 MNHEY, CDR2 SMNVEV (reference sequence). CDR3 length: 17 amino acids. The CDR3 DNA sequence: TGTGCCATCAGTTTAGGGTATGGGTGGCACGACTACAATGAGCAGTTCTTC. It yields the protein CAISLGYGWHDYNEQFF.

The CDR3 here is CASTPWGHTEAFF. In nucleotides, the CDR3 is TGTGCCAGCACCCCCTGGGGGCACACTGAAGCTTTCTTT. V usage is TRBV27 and J usage is TRBJ1-1; TRBD1 might be the D (6 bases). The CDR3 covers 13 residues. From germline, CDR1 is MNHEY and CDR2 SMNVEV (reference sequence). Between the trimmed V and J ends, which lost 7 bases and 3 bases, there was a span of 12 bases.

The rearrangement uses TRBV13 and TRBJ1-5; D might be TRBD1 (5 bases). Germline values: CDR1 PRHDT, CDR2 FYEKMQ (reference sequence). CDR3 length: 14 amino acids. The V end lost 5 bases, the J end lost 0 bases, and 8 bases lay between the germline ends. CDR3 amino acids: CASSPGSSNQPQHF. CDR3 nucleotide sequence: TGTGCCAGCAGCCCAGGGAGTAGCAATCAGCCCCAGCATTTT.